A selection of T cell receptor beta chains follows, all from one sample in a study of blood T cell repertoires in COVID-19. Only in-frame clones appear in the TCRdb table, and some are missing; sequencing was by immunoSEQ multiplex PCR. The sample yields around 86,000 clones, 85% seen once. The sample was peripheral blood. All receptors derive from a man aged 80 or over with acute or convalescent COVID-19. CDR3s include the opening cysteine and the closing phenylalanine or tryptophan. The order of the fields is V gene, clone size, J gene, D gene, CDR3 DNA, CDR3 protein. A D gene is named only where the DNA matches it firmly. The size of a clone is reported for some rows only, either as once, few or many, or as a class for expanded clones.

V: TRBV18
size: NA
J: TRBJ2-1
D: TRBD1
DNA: TGTGCCAGCTCACGAGGGACAGGGGTCTCCTACAATGAGCAGTTCTTC
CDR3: CASSRGTGVSYNEQFF

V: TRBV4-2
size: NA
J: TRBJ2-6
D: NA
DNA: TGTGCCAGCAGCCAAGTGGGAGGCGAGGCCAACGTCCTGACTTTC
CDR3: CASSQVGGEANVLTF

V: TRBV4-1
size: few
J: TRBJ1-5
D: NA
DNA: TGCGCCAGCAGCCAAGATCTTGGAGAGCATCAGCCCCAGCATTTT
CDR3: CASSQDLGEHQPQHF

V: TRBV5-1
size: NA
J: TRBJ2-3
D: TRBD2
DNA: TGCGCCAGCAGCACAGGAGCTAGCGGCCCTGGCACAGATACGCAGTATTTT
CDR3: CASSTGASGPGTDTQYF

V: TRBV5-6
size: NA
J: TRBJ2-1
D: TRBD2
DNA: TGTGCCAGCACCCAGGGACTAGCGACCTACAATGAGCAGTTCTTC
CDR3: CASTQGLATYNEQFF

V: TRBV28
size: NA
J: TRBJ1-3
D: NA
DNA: TGTGCCAGCAGTCTCAGGGGTCTCTCTGGAAACACCATATATTTT
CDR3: CASSLRGLSGNTIYF

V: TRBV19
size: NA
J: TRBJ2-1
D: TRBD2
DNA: TGTGCCAGTAGTATACTTACTAGCGGGAGACATGAGCAGTTCTTC
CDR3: CASSILTSGRHEQFF

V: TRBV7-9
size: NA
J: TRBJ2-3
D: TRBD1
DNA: TGTGCCAGCAGCCCGGCGACAGGGCGAGGAGATACGCAGTATTTT
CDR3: CASSPATGRGDTQYF

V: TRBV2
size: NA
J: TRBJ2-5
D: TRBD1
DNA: TGTGCCAGCGGATCCGGGACAGAAGAGACCCAGTACTTC
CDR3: CASGSGTEETQYF

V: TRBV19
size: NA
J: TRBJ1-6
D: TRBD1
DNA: TGTGCCAGTAGTCTTGGGACAGGGGGTTCACCCCTCCACTTT
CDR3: CASSLGTGGSPLHF

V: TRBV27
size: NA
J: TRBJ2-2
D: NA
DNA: TGTGCCAGCAGTTTTACGGTCAACACCGGGGAGCTGTTTTTT
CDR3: CASSFTVNTGELFF

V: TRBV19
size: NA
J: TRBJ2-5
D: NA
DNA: TGTGCCAGTAGCCAAAGCGAGACCCAGTACTTC
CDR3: CASSQSETQYF

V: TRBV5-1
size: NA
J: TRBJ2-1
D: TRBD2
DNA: TGCGCCAGCAGCTTGGCTGTCGGCGCCAGCGGGAGGGCCTGGGAGCAGTTCTTC
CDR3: CASSLAVGASGRAWEQFF

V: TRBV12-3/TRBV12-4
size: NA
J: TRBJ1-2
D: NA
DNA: TGTGCCAGCAGTTTAGGGTCAGGTCGCCTTTACACCTTC
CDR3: CASSLGSGRLYTF

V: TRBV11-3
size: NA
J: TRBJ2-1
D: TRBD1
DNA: TGTGCCAGCAGCAGGGGACAGAGCGACAATGAGCAGTTCTTC
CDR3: CASSRGQSDNEQFF

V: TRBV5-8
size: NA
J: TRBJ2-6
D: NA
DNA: TGTGCCAGCAGCTTGTTAGCCTCTGGGGCCAACGTCCTGACTTTC
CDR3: CASSLLASGANVLTF

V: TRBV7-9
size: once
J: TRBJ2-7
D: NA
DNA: TGTGCCAGCAGCTTAGTAAGTGGCAGTCATTACGAGCAGTACTTC
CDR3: CASSLVSGSHYEQYF

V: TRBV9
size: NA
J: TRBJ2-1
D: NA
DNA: TGTGCCAGCAGCGTCCCCGACAGGTCCTTTTACAATGAGCAGTTCTTC
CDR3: CASSVPDRSFYNEQFF

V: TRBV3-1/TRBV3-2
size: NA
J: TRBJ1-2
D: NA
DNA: TGTGCCAGCAGGGCCGGGATCTCCTATGGCTACACCTTC
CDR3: CASRAGISYGYTF

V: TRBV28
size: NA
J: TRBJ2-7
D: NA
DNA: TGTGCCAGCAGTCCAACAGGATTCAGCTCCTACGAGCAGTACTTC
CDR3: CASSPTGFSSYEQYF

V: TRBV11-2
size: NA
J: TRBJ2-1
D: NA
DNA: TGTGCCAGCCGCCCTGTACTAGCCGCCAGCAATGAGCAGTTCTTC
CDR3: CASRPVLAASNEQFF

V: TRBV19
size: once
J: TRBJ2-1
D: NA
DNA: TGTGCCAGTAGTATTCATCGGGGACTCTACAATGAGCAGTTCTTC
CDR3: CASSIHRGLYNEQFF

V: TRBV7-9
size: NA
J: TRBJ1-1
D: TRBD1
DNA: TGTGCCAGCAGCTCACCGGGACAGGAAGCTTTCTTT
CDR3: CASSSPGQEAFF

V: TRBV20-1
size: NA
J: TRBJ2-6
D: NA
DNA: TGCAGTGCTAGTGTTGTCTTAATCTCTGGGGCCAACGTCCTGACTTTC
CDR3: CSASVVLISGANVLTF

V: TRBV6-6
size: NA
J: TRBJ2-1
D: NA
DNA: TGTGCCAGCAGTTACAGCGCGGGCCTCTACAATGAGCAGTTCTTC
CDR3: CASSYSAGLYNEQFF

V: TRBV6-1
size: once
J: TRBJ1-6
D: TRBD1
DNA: TGTGCCAGCAGTGTTGTCCCGGGACAGGATAATTCACCCCTCCACTTT
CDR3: CASSVVPGQDNSPLHF

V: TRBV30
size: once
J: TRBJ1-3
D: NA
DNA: TGTGCCTGGAGTGGAAGGGGCACTGGAAACACCATATATTTT
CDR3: CAWSGRGTGNTIYF

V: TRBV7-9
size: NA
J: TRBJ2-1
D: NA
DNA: TGTGCCAGCAACAGCTACAATGAGCAGTTCTTC
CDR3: CASNSYNEQFF

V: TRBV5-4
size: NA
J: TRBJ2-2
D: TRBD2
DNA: TGTGCCAGCAGTCGAGCGGGAGGGCCTGTCGGGGAGCTGTTTTTT
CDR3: CASSRAGGPVGELFF

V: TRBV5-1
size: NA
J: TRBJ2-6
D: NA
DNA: TGCGCCAGCAGCTTGGCCAGGGTTGGGGCCAACGTCCTGACTTTC
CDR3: CASSLARVGANVLTF

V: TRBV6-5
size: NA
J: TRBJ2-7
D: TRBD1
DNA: TGTGCCAGCAGTTACTCCCAGGGGGTCTCCTACGAGCAGTACTTC
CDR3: CASSYSQGVSYEQYF

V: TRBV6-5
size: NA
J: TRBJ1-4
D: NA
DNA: TGTGGCAGCCGCGTGTCGCCGGCTAATGAAAAACTGTTTTTT
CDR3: CGSRVSPANEKLFF

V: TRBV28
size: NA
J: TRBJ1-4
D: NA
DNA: TGTGCCAGCAGTCCTGGCGGTGCAACTAATGAAAAACTGTTTTTT
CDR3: CASSPGGATNEKLFF

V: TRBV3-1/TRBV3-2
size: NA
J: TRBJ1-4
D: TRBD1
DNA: TGTGCCAGCAGCTCGGGACAGGTCAATGAAAAACTGTTTTTT
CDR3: CASSSGQVNEKLFF

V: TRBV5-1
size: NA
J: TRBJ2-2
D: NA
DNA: TGCGCCAGCAGCCCTTTCTTGAACACCGGGGAGCTGTTTTTT
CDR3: CASSPFLNTGELFF

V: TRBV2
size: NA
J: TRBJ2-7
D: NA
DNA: TGTGCCAGCGGGAGAGAACTAGTAAACGAGCAGTACTTC
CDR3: CASGRELVNEQYF

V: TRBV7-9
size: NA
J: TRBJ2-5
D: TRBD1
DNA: TGTGCCAGCATGAGGGGGGACAGGGGGAACCAAGAGACCCAGTACTTC
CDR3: CASMRGDRGNQETQYF

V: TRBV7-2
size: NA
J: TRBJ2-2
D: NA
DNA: TGTGCCAGCAGCTTAGACAGAATGAACACCGGGGAGCTGTTTTTT
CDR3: CASSLDRMNTGELFF

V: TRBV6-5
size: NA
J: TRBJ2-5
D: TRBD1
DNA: TGTGCCAGCAGTTATCACAGGGGGGATGAGACCCAGTACTTC
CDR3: CASSYHRGDETQYF

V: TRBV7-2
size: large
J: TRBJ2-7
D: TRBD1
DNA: TGTGCCAGCAGCTTAATACAGGGGGCGAACGAGCAGTACTTC
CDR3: CASSLIQGANEQYF

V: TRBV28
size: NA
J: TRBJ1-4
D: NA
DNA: TGTGCCACCACACCAATGGGGGTGAGGGGGGAAAAACTGTTTTTT
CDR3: CATTPMGVRGEKLFF

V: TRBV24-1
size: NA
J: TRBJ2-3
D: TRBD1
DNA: TGTGCCACCAGTGGGGACAGGGGCACAGATACGCAGTATTTT
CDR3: CATSGDRGTDTQYF

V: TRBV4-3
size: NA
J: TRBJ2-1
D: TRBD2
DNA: TGCGCCAGCAGCCAAGAACGGGAGCGGGAGGGCCGAGGTCTAAAAAACAATGAGCAGTTCTTC
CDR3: CASSQEREREGRGLKNNEQFF

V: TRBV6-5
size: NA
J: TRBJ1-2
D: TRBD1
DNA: TGTGCCAGCAGTTTCGTTCCGGGACAGGGATCGGGCTACACCTTC
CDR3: CASSFVPGQGSGYTF

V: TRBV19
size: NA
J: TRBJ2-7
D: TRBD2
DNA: TGTGCCAGTAGTACCGGACCGGGGGGAGCCTACGAGCAGTACTTC
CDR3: CASSTGPGGAYEQYF

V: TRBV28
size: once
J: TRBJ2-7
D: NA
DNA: TGTGCCAGCAGTCCTCGGGACAACATTAGGGAGCAGTACTTC
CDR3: CASSPRDNIREQYF

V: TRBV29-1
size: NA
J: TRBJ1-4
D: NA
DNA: TGCAGCGTTGCGGCGGTTAATGAAAAACTGTTTTTT
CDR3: CSVAAVNEKLFF

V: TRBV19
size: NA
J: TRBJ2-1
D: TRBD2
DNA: TGTGCCAGTAGTAACCTACTAGCGGGAGGTAATGAGCAGTTCTTC
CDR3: CASSNLLAGGNEQFF

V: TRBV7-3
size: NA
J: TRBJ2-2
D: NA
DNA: TGTGCCAGCAGCTTAGCCCCCGGGAGCCCCGGGGAGCTGTTTTTT
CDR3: CASSLAPGSPGELFF

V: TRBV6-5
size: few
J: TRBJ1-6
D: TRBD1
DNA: TGTGCCAGCAGGCAGGGACAGCCGAATTCACCCCTCCACTTT
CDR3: CASRQGQPNSPLHF

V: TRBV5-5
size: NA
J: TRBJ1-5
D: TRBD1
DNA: TGTGCCAGCAGCTTGACCGTCGGGACAGGTGGGGGCAATCAGCCCCAGCATTTT
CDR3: CASSLTVGTGGGNQPQHF

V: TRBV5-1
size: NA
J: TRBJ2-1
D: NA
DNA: TGCGCCAGCAGCTTTATTACTACTCCTCAGGCGGGCAATGAGCAGTTCTTC
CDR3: CASSFITTPQAGNEQFF

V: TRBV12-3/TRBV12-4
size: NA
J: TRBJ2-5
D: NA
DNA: TGTGCCAGCAACTTAGGAGTTGGAGAGACCCAGTACTTC
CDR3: CASNLGVGETQYF

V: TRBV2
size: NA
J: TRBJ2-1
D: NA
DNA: TGTGCCAGCAGTGATTCCGGGAGTATATTCGATGAGCAGTTCTTC
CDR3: CASSDSGSIFDEQFF

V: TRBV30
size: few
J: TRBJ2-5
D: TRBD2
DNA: TGTGCCTGGAGTGTAGGTGTTAGCGGGAGAAGTGTAGAGACCCAGTACTTC
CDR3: CAWSVGVSGRSVETQYF

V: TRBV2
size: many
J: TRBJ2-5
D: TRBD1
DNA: TGTGCCAGCAGGAGTCGGGACAGCTTCCAAGAGACCCAGTACTTC
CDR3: CASRSRDSFQETQYF

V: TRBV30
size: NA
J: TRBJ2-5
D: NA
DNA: TGTGCCCTTAAGCCGCGTATTAAGTTAGAGACCCAGTACTTC
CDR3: CALKPRIKLETQYF

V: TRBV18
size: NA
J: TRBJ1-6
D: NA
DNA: TGTGCCAGCTCACCAGAACAGAAATATTCACCCCTCCACTTT
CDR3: CASSPEQKYSPLHF

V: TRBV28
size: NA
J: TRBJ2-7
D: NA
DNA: TGTGCCAGCAGTTTAGGCCCGCTCGAGCAGTACTTC
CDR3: CASSLGPLEQYF

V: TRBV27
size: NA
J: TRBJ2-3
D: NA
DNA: TGTGCCAGCAGTTTATCAGCGGGCACAGATACGCAGTATTTT
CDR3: CASSLSAGTDTQYF